This T cell receptor beta chain was captured by sequencing in a study of HIV-infected patients and healthy controls. Study outcomes and limitations: Significant mean usage differences between HIV-infected patients and controls involved eight alpha and eight beta V genes.

Looked up from germline, CDR1 is MNHEY and CDR2 is SMNVEV (reference sequence). V lost 3 bases and J lost 5, with 10 bases in between. CDR3 size: 14 residues. Whole blood was used without fractionation, so all unsorted peripheral T cells were included. Roughly nine uninfected healthy donors were sampled as controls, a few sampled twice about 13 weeks apart. By its share, this clonotype is medium-sized. Its antigen remains unknown. Reverse transcription used around 500 ng RNA and constant-region primers for alpha and beta. Separate chain-specific third strand synthesis with multiplexing indices produced the alpha and beta libraries. Two random hexamers, added before amplification and joined, formed each molecule's 12-nucleotide barcode. The library got P5 and P7 elements plus a second index, then an approximately 23-cycle PCR. TCRdb processed the 5' RACE reads anew with MiXCR; each CDR3 protein has one entry. The sample consists of more than 15,000 distinct CDR3 sequences, 4.5% to 7% of them appearing once.

The chain employs TRBV27 and TRBJ2-2; a weak D match, TRBD2 (6 bases). The clonotype was recovered from an adult in good health. The sequencing input was blood. DNA of the CDR3: TGTGCCAGCAGTTTCTCAGGGAGGACCGGGGAGCTGTTTTTT. Translation: CASSFSGRTGELFF.